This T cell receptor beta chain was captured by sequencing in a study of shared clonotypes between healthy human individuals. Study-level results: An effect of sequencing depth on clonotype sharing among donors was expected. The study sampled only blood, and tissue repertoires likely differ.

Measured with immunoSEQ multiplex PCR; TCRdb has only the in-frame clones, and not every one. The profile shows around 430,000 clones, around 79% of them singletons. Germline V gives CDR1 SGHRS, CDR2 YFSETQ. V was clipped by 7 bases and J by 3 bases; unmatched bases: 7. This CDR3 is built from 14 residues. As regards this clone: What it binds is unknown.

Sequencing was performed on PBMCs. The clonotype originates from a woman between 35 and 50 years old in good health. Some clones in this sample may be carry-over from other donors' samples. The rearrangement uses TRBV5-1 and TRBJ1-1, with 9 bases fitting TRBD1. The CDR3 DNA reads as TGCGCCAGCGGGGGACAGGGAAGGGACACTGAAGCTTTCTTT. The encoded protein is CASGGQGRDTEAFF.